These T cell receptor beta chains were read from a single sample in a study of CD8 T cells in ankylosing spondylitis. Using its own MiXCR run on the 5' RACE reads, TCRdb lists one record per CDR3 protein. This table has some 100,000 distinct CDR3 sequences, roughly 8.3% appearing once. Specimen: blood, either unsorted or a sorted T cell fraction (not recorded which). The receptors derive from a male donor with ankylosing spondylitis or in good health (not recorded which). The CDR3 runs from the conserved cysteine through the conserved F or W. The D gene is left open where the match is weak. Part of the rows lack a size; the others show once, few, many or a class for expanded clones.

DNA: TGTGCCAGCAGCTGGGCTAGCCACAGCTACAATGAGCAGTTCTTC
CDR3: CASSWASHSYNEQFF
J: TRBJ2-1
D: .
length: 15
V: TRBV5-6
size: many

DNA: TGCAGTGTAGACAGGGCCCCAGATACGCAGTATTTT
CDR3: CSVDRAPDTQYF
J: TRBJ2-3
D: TRBD1
length: 12
V: TRBV20-1
size: many

DNA: TGTGCCAGCAGCCTCGCTTACAGGGGAAGGTACGAGCAGTACTTC
CDR3: CASSLAYRGRYEQYF
J: TRBJ2-7
D: TRBD1
length: 15
V: TRBV4-2
size: many

DNA: TGCAGTGCTAGAGACGGTTTCTACAATGAGCAGTTCTTC
CDR3: CSARDGFYNEQFF
J: TRBJ2-1
D: .
length: 13
V: TRBV20-1
size: .

DNA: TGCGCCAGCAGCCAATTGACAACGGGAGTCGAAAACATTCAGTACTTC
CDR3: CASSQLTTGVENIQYF
J: TRBJ2-4
D: .
length: 16
V: TRBV4-1
size: many

DNA: TGTGCCAGCAGCTACTCCTTGGCGGAGCGTGGCTACACCTTC
CDR3: CASSYSLAERGYTF
J: TRBJ1-2
D: .
length: 14
V: TRBV6-2/TRBV6-3
size: many

DNA: TGTGCCAGCATGAGGACAGCGGGAGGCCGGACAAGCTCCTACAATGAGCAGTTCTTC
CDR3: CASMRTAGGRTSSYNEQFF
J: TRBJ2-1
D: TRBD2
length: 19
V: TRBV11-1
size: many

DNA: TGTGCCAGCAGCCCACTACAGGGGCTCGGTTATGGCTACACCTTC
CDR3: CASSPLQGLGYGYTF
J: TRBJ1-2
D: TRBD1
length: 15
V: TRBV7-9
size: many

DNA: TGTGCCAGCAGCCAAGACGGTGCAGGGAGCACTGAAGCTTTCTTT
CDR3: CASSQDGAGSTEAFF
J: TRBJ1-1
D: .
length: 15
V: TRBV4-2
size: many

DNA: TGTGCCAGCAGGAGCGGGGGGGATACGCAGTATTTT
CDR3: CASRSGGDTQYF
J: TRBJ2-3
D: TRBD2
length: 12
V: TRBV12-3/TRBV12-4
size: .

DNA: TGCGCCAGCAGCTTGACAGGGGGCCGTTATAATTCACCCCTCCACTTT
CDR3: CASSLTGGRYNSPLHF
J: TRBJ1-6
D: TRBD1
length: 16
V: TRBV5-1
size: many

DNA: TGCGCCAGCAGCTTGGAGGTAGAGGGCGACGAGCAGTACTTC
CDR3: CASSLEVEGDEQYF
J: TRBJ2-7
D: .
length: 14
V: TRBV5-1
size: many

DNA: TGCAGTGCACAGACAGGGGGCGCTGATACTGAAGCTTTCTTT
CDR3: CSAQTGGADTEAFF
J: TRBJ1-1
D: TRBD1
length: 14
V: TRBV20-1
size: many

DNA: TGTGCCAGCAGCCCACGGACAGCGAACACTGAAGCTTTCTTT
CDR3: CASSPRTANTEAFF
J: TRBJ1-1
D: .
length: 14
V: TRBV7-2
size: many

DNA: TGTGCCAGCAGCTTAGAGGCAGGGATCGGCTACACCTTC
CDR3: CASSLEAGIGYTF
J: TRBJ1-2
D: .
length: 13
V: TRBV7-2
size: .

DNA: TGTGCCAGCAGAGTGGACCGTATTCAGTACTTC
CDR3: CASRVDRIQYF
J: TRBJ2-4
D: .
length: 11
V: TRBV12-3/TRBV12-4
size: many

DNA: TGTGCCAGTAGTCTGGAGCCAGGTGAAGCTTTCTTT
CDR3: CASSLEPGEAFF
J: TRBJ1-1
D: .
length: 12
V: TRBV19
size: many

DNA: TGCGCCAGCAGCTTGGTTCCTGGAGAGACCCAGTACTTC
CDR3: CASSLVPGETQYF
J: TRBJ2-5
D: .
length: 13
V: TRBV5-1
size: .

DNA: TGCGCCAGCACCGGGGGGTACACCGGGGAGCTGTTTTTT
CDR3: CASTGGYTGELFF
J: TRBJ2-2
D: TRBD2
length: 13
V: TRBV5-1
size: many

DNA: TGTGCCAGCAGCTTAGCGTCTGGGACGGGCAACTATGGCTACACCTTC
CDR3: CASSLASGTGNYGYTF
J: TRBJ1-2
D: .
length: 16
V: TRBV7-2
size: many

DNA: TGTGCCAGCAGTCGGACAGCTGGCTATGGCTACACCTTC
CDR3: CASSRTAGYGYTF
J: TRBJ1-2
D: .
length: 13
V: TRBV6-2/TRBV6-3
size: many

DNA: TGTGCCAGCAGTGCAGGGGGGCACAATGAGCAGTTCTTC
CDR3: CASSAGGHNEQFF
J: TRBJ2-1
D: .
length: 13
V: TRBV28
size: many